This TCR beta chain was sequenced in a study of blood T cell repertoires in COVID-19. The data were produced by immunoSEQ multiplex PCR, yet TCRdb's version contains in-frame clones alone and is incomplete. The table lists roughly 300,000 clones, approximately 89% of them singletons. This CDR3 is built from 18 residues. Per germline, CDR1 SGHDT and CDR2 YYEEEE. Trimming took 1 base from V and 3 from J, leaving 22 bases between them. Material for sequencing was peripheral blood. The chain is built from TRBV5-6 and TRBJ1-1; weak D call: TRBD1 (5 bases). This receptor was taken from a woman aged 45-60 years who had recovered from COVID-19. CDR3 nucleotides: TGTGCCAGCAGCTTGTATGGAAGGGGCCCTGAAGGGCACACTGAAGCTTTCTTT. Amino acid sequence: CASSLYGRGPEGHTEAFF. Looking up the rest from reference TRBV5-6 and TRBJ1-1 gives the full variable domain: DAGVTQSPTHLIKTRGQQVTLRCSPKSGHDTVSWYQQALGQGPQFIFQYYEEEERQRGNFPDRFSGHQFPNYSSELNVNALLLGDSALYLCASSLYGRGPEGHTEAFFGQGTRLTVV.